Each of the 4 T cell receptor beta chains below was sequenced from the same sample in a study of T cell responses to AZD1222 COVID-19 vaccine. Clones were sequenced by immunoSEQ multiplex PCR, and TCRdb holds only the in-frame ones, with some missing. This sample has about 52,000 clones; around 90% occur once, and the top ten carry 2.7%. The specimen was peripheral blood, collected 28 days after the second AZD1222 dose. The receptors come from an adult who received the AZD1222 COVID-19 vaccine.

The V call is TRBV6-5, the J call TRBJ1-1; weak D call: TRBD1 (5 bases). From germline, CDR1 is MNHEY and CDR2 SVGAGI. The CDR3 has 14 amino acids. Trimming stripped 5 bases from V and 3 bases from J, with 13 bases between. The CDR3 sequence: CASSRGLGDTEAFF. CDR3 coding DNA: TGTGCCAGCAGTAGGGGACTCGGGGACACTGAAGCTTTCTTT.

The chain carries TRBV5-4 and TRBJ2-5; 9 bases are shared with TRBD2. V shed 3 bases and J 1 base; nucleotides not matched to a gene: 1. The CDR3 has 14 residues. Germline loops: CDR1 SGHNT, CDR2 YYREEE (reference sequence). This chain's CDR3 is CASSSGLAQETQYF. CDR3 in DNA: TGTGCCAGCAGCTCGGGACTAGCCCAAGAGACCCAGTACTTC.

This chain links TRBV23-1 with TRBJ2-5; D is tentatively TRBD1 or TRBD2 (6 bases each). TRBV23-1 has ORF status, its function being uncertain. Trimming took 2 bases from V and 1 from J, leaving 26 bases between them. This CDR3 spans 20 amino acids. In nucleotides, the CDR3 is TGCGCCAGCAGTCAACCGAACCCTCTCCGGGGGCGTGTATGCCAAGAGACCCAGTACTTC. It specifies CASSQPNPLRGRVCQETQYF.

The chain links TRBV7-9 to TRBJ1-1; weak D call: TRBD1 (6 bases). The CDR3 consists of 16 residues. In germline, CDR1 is SEHNR, CDR2 FQNEAQ (reference sequence). The ends were cut back, 3 bases at V and 1 base at J, with 15 bases in the middle. The CDR3 DNA is TGTGCCAGCAGCTTCTACCGGGACATAGGGAACACTGAAGCTTTCTTT. This encodes CASSFYRDIGNTEAFF.